Following are 29 T cell receptor beta chains from one sample sequenced in a study of cytotoxic CD8 clonotypes in ibrutinib-treated CLL. Repertoires were generated with immunoSEQ multiplex PCR, while TCRdb's copy carries only in-frame clones and drops some. The data contain roughly 52,000 clones, 45% to 55% of them seen just once; the ten biggest clones take up over 25%. The source was PBMCs, collected after 12 months of ibrutinib treatment. The receptors shown here come from a human donor with chronic lymphocytic leukemia.

This clone was seen only a few times. The chain uses TRBV27 and TRBJ2-3; no clear D. Germline-derived CDR1 and CDR2 are MNHEY and SMNVEV (reference sequence). The V gene lost 3 bases and the J gene lost 6 bases, with 13 bases spanning the gap. CDR3 length equals 14 residues. Here the CDR3 reads CASSFRRRMDTQYF. The CDR3 nucleotides read TGTGCCAGCAGTTTTAGACGGCGGATGGATACGCAGTATTTT.

This clone has a count of ten or more. J is TRBJ1-4 and V is TRBV2; D is uncertain. Germline V gives CDR1 SNHLY, CDR2 FYNNEI. This CDR3 has 13 residues. Trimming shortened V by 9 bases and J by 6 bases, and 14 bases separated the two germline ends. This chain's CDR3 is CASGSGEDEKLFF. DNA of the CDR3: TGTGCCAGTGGAAGCGGGGAGGATGAAAAACTGTTTTTT.

The J gene is TRBJ2-5, the V gene TRBV4-2, with 9 positions matching TRBD2. The germline V gene encodes CDR1 LGHNA and CDR2 YNFKEQ. The CDR3 contains 18 residues. With V trimmed by 2 bases and J by 7 bases, 17 bases remained unmatched. In DNA, the CDR3 is TGTGCCAGCAGCCAAAATCTAATTAGCGGGAGCGGGGTAGGGACCCAGTACTTC. This gives the protein CASSQNLISGSGVGTQYF.

This clone was observed many times. The V gene is TRBV5-1, the J gene TRBJ1-2; TRBD1 might be the D (5 bases). This CDR3 has 13 amino acids. Germline V lookup: CDR1 SGHRS, CDR2 YFSETQ. V lost 4 bases to trimming and J lost 4 bases, with 11 bases between them. In DNA form, the CDR3 reads TGCGCCAGCAGCAATGACGGGGGCTATGGCTACACCTTC. Protein: CASSNDGGYGYTF.

This clone came up many times. The chain links TRBV2 to TRBJ2-7, with TRBD2 matching over 7 bases. CDR1 and CDR2 from the germline V gene are SNHLY and FYNNEI. J lost 3 bases, V lost 6 bases, and 17 bases had no gene match. This CDR3 is built from 17 residues. DNA of the CDR3: TGTGCCAGCAGACCCGGACTAGGAAGGCCGGGTCTCTACGAGCAGTACTTC. This translates into CASRPGLGRPGLYEQYF.

This clone came up many times. V gene TRBV13 combines with J gene TRBJ2-7; possibly TRBD2 for D (6 bases). The CDR3 consists of 15 residues. Germline CDR1 PRHDT, CDR2 FYEKMQ (reference sequence). Trimming shortened V by 5 bases and J by 7 bases, and 21 bases separated the two germline ends. CDR3 loop: CASSGDGSLILEQYF. The DNA of the CDR3 is TGTGCCAGCAGCGGGGACGGGAGCCTGATTCTGGAGCAGTACTTC. The whole variable domain, filled in from reference TRBV13 and TRBJ2-7, reads AAGVIQSPRHLIKEKRETATLKCYPIPRHDTVYWYQQGPGQDPQFLISFYEKMQSDKGSIPDRFSAQQFSDYHSELNMSSLELGDSALYFCASSGDGSLILEQYFGPGTRLTVT.

The chain employs TRBV4-2 and TRBJ2-6; TRBD2 might be the D (6 bases). Germline values: CDR1 LGHNA, CDR2 YNFKEQ. The CDR3 contains 15 residues. V was clipped by 4 bases and J by 4 bases, with 11 bases between them. The CDR3 spells CASSRPGVGANVLTF. The CDR3 DNA reads as TGTGCCAGCAGCCGACCGGGGGTCGGGGCCAACGTCCTGACTTTC.

The V gene is TRBV28, the J gene TRBJ1-5, with TRBD1 matching over 12 bases. The V and J ends lost 6 bases and 2 bases, in that order; junction bases with no gene match: 14. This CDR3 comprises 19 residues. CDR1 and CDR2 (germline): MDHEN, SYDVKM. The DNA of the CDR3 is TGTGCCAGCAGCTGGGACAGGGGGCTGATTTTCGTTGGCAATCAGCCCCAGCATTTT. Its protein is CASSWDRGLIFVGNQPQHF.

For this clone: One end of the junction does not line up with germline, which may come from a read error. The chain has TRBV6-1 and TRBJ1-5; D not certain. In germline, CDR1 is MNHNS, CDR2 SASEGT. This CDR3 has 12 amino acids. CDR3 loop: CASSEENLPQHF. The CDR3 DNA is TGTGCCAGCAGTGAGGAAAATCTGCCCCAGCATTTT.

The V call is TRBV10-3, the J call TRBJ2-7, with a tentative D call TRBD1 (6 bases). The germline V and J ends were trimmed by 5 bases and 6 bases, with 11 bases remaining between them. The CDR3 covers 12 residues. The germline CDR1 and CDR2 sequences are ENHRY and SYGVKD. The CDR3: CAISRTVGEQYF. CDR3 bases: TGTGCCATCAGTCGGACAGTCGGCGAGCAGTACTTC.

This chain joins TRBV30 and TRBJ2-1; no definite D call. The V end was cut by 2 bases, the J end by 5 bases, with 10 bases between. Germline CDR1 GTSNPN, CDR2 SVGIG (reference sequence). The CDR3 runs to 13 residues. This CDR3 is CAWSLMANNEQFF. The CDR3, as DNA: TGTGCCTGGAGTCTGATGGCAAACAATGAGCAGTTCTTC.

This chain joins TRBV27 and TRBJ2-5; D unclear. The CDR3 covers 14 residues. The V end lost 5 bases, the J end lost 1 base, and 11 bases lay between the germline ends. Per the germline V gene, CDR1 is MNHEY and CDR2 is SMNVEV (reference sequence). CDR3 sequence: CASSKNMGQETQYF. Written as DNA, the CDR3 is TGTGCCAGCAGTAAAAATATGGGCCAAGAGACCCAGTACTTC.

This clone came up a few times. The V and J genes are TRBV7-6 and TRBJ2-7; TRBD1 matches 7 bases. Trimming removed 4 bases from V and 3 bases from J; junction bases left unmatched: 18. This CDR3 contains 18 residues. Germline CDR1 reads SGHVS; CDR2 reads FNYEAQ. Written as DNA, the CDR3 is TGTGCCAGCAGCTACCGTTCGACAGGGAGTAATCAGGGCTACGAGCAGTACTTC. Its protein is CASSYRSTGSNQGYEQYF.

V usage is TRBV19 and J usage is TRBJ2-7, with a tentative D call TRBD1 (5 bases). The V and J ends lost 4 bases and 5 bases respectively, with 9 bases between them. This CDR3 region has 12 residues. CDR1 LNHDA and CDR2 SQIVND come from the germline V gene (reference sequence). For the CDR3, the DNA is TGTGCCAGTAGTACAGGGTTCCACGAGCAGTACTTC. Translating it yields CASSTGFHEQYF. The full variable domain, completed using reference TRBV19 and TRBJ2-7, is DGGITQSPKYLFRKEGQNVTLSCEQNLNHDAMYWYRQDPGQGLRLIYYSQIVNDFQKGDIAEGYSVSREKKESFPLTVTSAQKNPTAFYLCASSTGFHEQYFGPGTRLTVT.

The rearrangement joins TRBV2 to TRBJ1-2; D ambiguous. V shed 7 bases and J shed 4 bases, with 10 bases lying between them. CDR3 length: 12 amino acids. Germline V CDR1 and CDR2: SNHLY, FYNNEI. CDR3 nucleotides: TGTGCCAGCACGGTGGAATCCTATGGCTACACCTTC. Translating it yields CASTVESYGYTF.

This clone showed up just a few times. The chain has TRBV5-6 and TRBJ2-3; D is perhaps TRBD2 (6 bases). Trimming removed 1 base from V and 1 base from J, with 22 bases in between. This CDR3 is built from 19 residues. Germline V gives CDR1 SGHDT, CDR2 YYEEEE. In nucleotides, the CDR3 is TGTGCCAGCAGCTTGCGACTAGAGGGTGCCGATCGTGGCACAGATACGCAGTATTTT. As protein: CASSLRLEGADRGTDTQYF.

This clone was seen only once. This chain connects TRBV5-1 to TRBJ2-3; TRBD2 matches at 10 bases. CDR1 is SGHRS, CDR2 YFSETQ, per germline. V lost 0 bases, J lost 3 bases, and 4 bases stayed unmatched. This CDR3 is 16 amino acids long. The CDR3 region is CASSLGDSGRTDTQYF. CDR3 sequence (DNA): TGCGCCAGCAGCTTGGGGGATAGCGGGAGGACAGATACGCAGTATTTT.

V usage is TRBV5-6 and J usage is TRBJ1-2; D remains unclear. V was cut by 4 bases and J by 2 bases, with 18 bases left in between. Germline CDR1 and CDR2: SGHDT and YYEEEE. The CDR3 is made up of 16 amino acids. The CDR3 nucleotides read TGTGCCAGCAGCGGGCCGGACGGCCCGGGGAACTATGGCTACACCTTC. Its protein product is CASSGPDGPGNYGYTF.

This chain uses TRBV7-9 with TRBJ1-4, with a possible D match to TRBD1 (5 bases). Trimming pared 3 bases from V and 8 bases from J, leaving 13 bases between. Per germline, CDR1 SEHNR and CDR2 FQNEAQ (reference sequence). This CDR3 region has 14 residues. DNA for the CDR3: TGTGCCAGCAGCTTTACTCGGGGCCGGGAAAAACTGTTTTTT. It specifies CASSFTRGREKLFF.

The table lists this clone with a few counts. This chain links TRBV30 with TRBJ1-1; perhaps TRBD1 as D (6 bases). Trimming removed 4 bases from V and 4 bases from J, with 16 bases in between. CDR3 length equals 14 residues. Germline-derived CDR1 and CDR2 are GTSNPN and SVGIG (reference sequence). The CDR3 is CAWNVRGVATEAFF. The CDR3 region has the DNA TGTGCCTGGAACGTTAGGGGGGTTGCCACTGAAGCTTTCTTT.

This clone was picked up a small number of times. This chain uses TRBV7-2 with TRBJ1-2; D remains ambiguous. CDR1 is SGHTA and CDR2 is FQGNSA in the germline V gene. V was trimmed by 3 bases and J by 8 bases, leaving 10 bases between them. CDR3 size: 12 residues. CDR3 in DNA: TGTGCCAGCAGCTTTATAACTGCGGGCTACACCTTC. It encodes CASSFITAGYTF.

The genes are TRBV28 and TRBJ1-5; TRBD1 aligns across 7 bases. The CDR3 totals 16 residues. The V and J ends lost 2 bases and 6 bases, in that order; junction bases with no gene match: 10. The germline CDR1 and CDR2 sequences are MDHEN and SYDVKM. The CDR3 DNA is TGTGCCAGCAGTTTACTAGGGGGCGCGGAACTTCAGCCCCAGCATTTT. Its protein product is CASSLLGGAELQPQHF.

Only a few counts were recorded for this clone. The genes are TRBV21-1 and TRBJ2-5. TRBV21-1 is annotated as a pseudogene. The CDR3 totals 11 residues. CDR3 sequence (DNA): TGTGCCAGCAGCATGGGGGAGACCCAGTACTTC. Translation: CASSMGETQYF.

This clone was recorded a few times. The chain is built from TRBV30 and TRBJ1-2; D not resolved. V was cut by 0 bases and J by 8 bases, with 7 bases left in between. This CDR3 region has 11 residues. Germline values: CDR1 GTSNPN, CDR2 SVGIG (reference sequence). In DNA, the CDR3 is TGTGCCTGGAGTGTACTATCGGGCTACACCTTC. Amino acids: CAWSVLSGYTF.

The chain carries TRBV9 and TRBJ2-3; the match to TRBD2 covers 9 bases. Trimming removed 3 bases from V and 9 bases from J; junction bases left unmatched: 5. The CDR3 consists of 13 residues. Germline V gives CDR1 SGDLS, CDR2 YYNGEE. CDR3 bases: TGTGCCAGCAGCGGCGGGAGGGCCGGGACGCAGTATTTT. Translating it yields CASSGGRAGTQYF. The whole variable domain, remainder taken from reference TRBV9 and TRBJ2-3, is DSGVTQTPKHLITATGQRVTLRCSPRSGDLSVYWYQQSLDQGLQFLIQYYNGEERAKGNILERFSAQQFPDLHSELNLSSLELGDSALYFCASSGGRAGTQYFGPGTRLTVL.

The chain has TRBV27 and TRBJ1-2; D might be TRBD1 (5 bases). The CDR3 length is 11 residues. Trimming removed 9 bases at V and 1 base at J, with 6 bases between. CDR1 and CDR2 from the germline V gene are MNHEY and SMNVEV (reference sequence). The CDR3 loop is CASQGNYGYTF. DNA of the CDR3: TGTGCCAGTCAGGGTAACTATGGCTACACCTTC.

V and J are TRBV2 and TRBJ1-1; D possibly corresponds to TRBD1 (5 bases). The CDR3 loop spans 12 amino acids. Trimming cost V 8 bases and J 10 bases, with 17 bases left between them. Germline V CDR1 and CDR2: SNHLY, FYNNEI. CDR3 loop: CASGGHGQGAFF. The CDR3, as DNA: TGTGCCAGCGGAGGACATGGACAAGGAGCTTTCTTT.

This clone was observed a single time. The chain has TRBV5-1 and TRBJ1-5; D is ambiguous. Looked up from germline, CDR1 is SGHRS and CDR2 is YFSETQ. Trimming took off 3 bases at V and 1 base at J, with 11 bases between the two ends. This CDR3 has 15 amino acids. In DNA, the CDR3 is TGCGCCAGCAGCTACGGGATCGGGAGCAATCAGCCCCAGCATTTT. This translates into CASSYGIGSNQPQHF.

This rearrangement joins TRBV2 to TRBJ1-5; D is unresolved. The CDR3 consists of 14 residues. V lost 4 bases and J 3 bases, leaving 10 bases between the germline ends. Germline V lookup: CDR1 SNHLY, CDR2 FYNNEI. The chain's CDR3 is CASSVSSTNQPQHF. The CDR3 bases are TGTGCCAGCAGTGTGAGCAGTACCAATCAGCCCCAGCATTTT. Full variable domain (outside the CDR3, taken from reference TRBV2 and TRBJ1-5): EPEVTQTPSHQVTQMGQEVILRCVPISNHLYFYWYRQILGQKVEFLVSFYNNEISEKSEIFDDQFSVERPDGSNFTLKIRSTKLEDSAMYFCASSVSSTNQPQHFGDGTRLSIL.